What follows are 5 T cell receptor beta chains derived from one specimen sequenced in a study of vaccination effects on CD4 cells after COVID-19. Scientists isolated CD4+ T cells after a roughly nine-day culture period ended. Sequencing used immunoSEQ multiplex PCR; TCRdb keeps in-frame clones, though not all of them. Here the sample spans about 66,000 clones, 72% being singletons. For these TCRs, the target antigens are not known. The sequencing used CD4+ T cells from PBMCs cultured without peptide, collected before COVID-19 vaccination. The source of these receptors is a human donor who had a prior SARS-CoV-2 infection.

The chain links TRBV7-9 to TRBJ2-2; unclear D gene. With 4 bases removed from V and 3 bases from J, the gap between germline ends came to 9 bases. Germline lookup yields CDR1 SEHNR and CDR2 FQNEAQ (reference sequence). The CDR3 runs 14 residues. For the CDR3, the DNA is TGTGCCAGCAGCTCCGGATCTTACACCGGGGAGCTGTTTTTT. It yields the protein CASSSGSYTGELFF.

The chain uses TRBV4-2 and TRBJ2-5; 13 bases are a match to TRBD2. This CDR3 region has 16 residues. From germline, CDR1 is LGHNA and CDR2 YNFKEQ. V dropped 3 bases and J dropped 4; count of bases not matched to a gene: 5. The CDR3: CASSQGTSGTRETQYF. CDR3 nucleotides: TGTGCCAGCAGCCAGGGGACTAGCGGGACTCGAGAGACCCAGTACTTC.

This clone was counted only a few times. This chain connects TRBV3-1 (or the pseudogene TRBV3-2) to TRBJ2-5; D call uncertain. V dropped 0 bases and J dropped 0 bases, with 11 bases sitting between them. From germline, CDR1 is LGHDT and CDR2 YNNKEL (reference sequence). This CDR3 comprises 16 residues. CDR3 loop: CASSQDPPPYQETQYF. In DNA form, the CDR3 reads TGTGCCAGCAGCCAAGATCCGCCTCCGTACCAAGAGACCCAGTACTTC.

The rearrangement uses TRBV5-1 and TRBJ2-7, with 13 bases aligning to TRBD2. The CDR3 is made up of 17 amino acids. After removal of 4 bases from V and 2 bases from J, the junction contained 9 bases not matched to a gene. Germline CDR1 is SGHRS and CDR2 is YFSETQ. CDR3 bases: TGCGCCAGCAGCGCCGGACTAGCGGGAGATGTTACCTACGAGCAGTACTTC. Protein product: CASSAGLAGDVTYEQYF.

CDR3 in DNA: TGTGCCAGCTCACCACCTGAGGGAACCCTGCATGGCTACACCTTC. Protein sequence: CASSPPEGTLHGYTF. This rearrangement joins TRBV18 to TRBJ1-2; D call uncertain. Germline assignment: CDR1 KGHSH and CDR2 LQKENI. Deletions cut 0 bases from V and 6 bases from J, with 14 bases between. There are 15 residues in the CDR3.